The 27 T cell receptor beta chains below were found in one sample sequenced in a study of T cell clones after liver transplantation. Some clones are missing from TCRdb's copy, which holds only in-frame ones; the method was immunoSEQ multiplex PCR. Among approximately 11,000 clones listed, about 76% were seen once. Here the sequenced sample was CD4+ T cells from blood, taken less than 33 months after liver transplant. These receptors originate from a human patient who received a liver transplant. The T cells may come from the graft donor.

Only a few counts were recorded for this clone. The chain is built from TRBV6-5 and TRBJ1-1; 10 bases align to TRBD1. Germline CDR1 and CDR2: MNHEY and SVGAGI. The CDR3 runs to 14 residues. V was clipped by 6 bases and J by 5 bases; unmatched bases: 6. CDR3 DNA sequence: TGTGCCAGCAGACAGGGACAGGGGAGGACTGAAGCTTTCTTT. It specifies CASRQGQGRTEAFF.

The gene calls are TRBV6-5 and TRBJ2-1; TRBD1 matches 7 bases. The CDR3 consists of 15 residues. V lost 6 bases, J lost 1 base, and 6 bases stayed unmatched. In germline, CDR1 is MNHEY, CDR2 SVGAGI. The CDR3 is CASRPQGDSYNEQFF. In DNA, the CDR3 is TGTGCCAGCAGACCTCAGGGGGATTCCTACAATGAGCAGTTCTTC.

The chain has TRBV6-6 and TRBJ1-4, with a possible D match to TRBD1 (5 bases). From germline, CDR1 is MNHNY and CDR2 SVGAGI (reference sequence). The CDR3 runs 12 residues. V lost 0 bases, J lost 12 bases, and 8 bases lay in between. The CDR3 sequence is CASSYSGVELFF. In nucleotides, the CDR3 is TGTGCCAGCAGTTACTCAGGGGTTGAACTGTTTTTT.

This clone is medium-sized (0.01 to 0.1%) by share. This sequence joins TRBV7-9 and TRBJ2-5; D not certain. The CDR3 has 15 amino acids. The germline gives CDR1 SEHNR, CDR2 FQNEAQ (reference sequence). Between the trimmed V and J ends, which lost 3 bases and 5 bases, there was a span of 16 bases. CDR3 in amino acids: CASSFLIGQEETQYF. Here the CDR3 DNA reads TGTGCCAGCAGCTTTTTGATAGGTCAGGAGGAGACCCAGTACTTC. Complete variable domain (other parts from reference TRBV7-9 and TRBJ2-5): DTGVSQNPRHKITKRGQNVTFRCDPISEHNRLYWYRQTLGQGPEFLTYFQNEAQLEKSRLLSDRFSAERPKGSFSTLEIQRTEQGDSAMYLCASSFLIGQEETQYFGPGTRLLVL.

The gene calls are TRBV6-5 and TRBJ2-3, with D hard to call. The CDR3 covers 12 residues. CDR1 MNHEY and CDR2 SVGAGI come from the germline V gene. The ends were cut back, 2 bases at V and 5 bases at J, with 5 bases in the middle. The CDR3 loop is CASSYLGDTQYF. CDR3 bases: TGTGCCAGCAGTTACCTGGGAGATACGCAGTATTTT.

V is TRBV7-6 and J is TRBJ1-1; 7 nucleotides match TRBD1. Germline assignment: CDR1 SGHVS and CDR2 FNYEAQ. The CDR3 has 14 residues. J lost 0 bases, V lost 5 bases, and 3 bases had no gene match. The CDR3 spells CASSDREMNTEAFF. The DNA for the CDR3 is TGTGCCAGCAGCGACAGGGAGATGAACACTGAAGCTTTCTTT.

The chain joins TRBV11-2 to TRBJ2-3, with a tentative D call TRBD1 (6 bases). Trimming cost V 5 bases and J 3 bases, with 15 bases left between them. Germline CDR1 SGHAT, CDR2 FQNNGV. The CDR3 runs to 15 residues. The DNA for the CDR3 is TGTGCCAGCAGCAAATACAGGGCCTGGACAGATACGCAGTATTTT. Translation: CASSKYRAWTDTQYF.

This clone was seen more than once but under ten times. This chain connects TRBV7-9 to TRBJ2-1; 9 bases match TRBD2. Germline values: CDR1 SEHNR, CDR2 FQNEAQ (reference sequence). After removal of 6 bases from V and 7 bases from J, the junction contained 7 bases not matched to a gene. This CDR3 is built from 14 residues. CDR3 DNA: TGTGCCAGCAGTTCTAGCGGGACGGGGAATGAGCAGTTCTTC. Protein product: CASSSSGTGNEQFF.

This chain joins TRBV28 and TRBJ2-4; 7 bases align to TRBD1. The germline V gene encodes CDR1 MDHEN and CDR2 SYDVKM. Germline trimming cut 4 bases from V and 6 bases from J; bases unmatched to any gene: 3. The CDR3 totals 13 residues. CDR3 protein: CASSSTGTNIQYF. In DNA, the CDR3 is TGTGCCAGCAGTTCGACAGGGACAAACATTCAGTACTTC.

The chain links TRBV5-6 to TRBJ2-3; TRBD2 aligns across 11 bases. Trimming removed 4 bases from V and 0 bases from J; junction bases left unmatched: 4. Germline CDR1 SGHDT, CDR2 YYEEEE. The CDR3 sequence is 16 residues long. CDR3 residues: CASSPRTSGSTDTQYF. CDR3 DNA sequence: TGTGCCAGCAGCCCCCGGACTAGCGGGAGCACAGATACGCAGTATTTT.

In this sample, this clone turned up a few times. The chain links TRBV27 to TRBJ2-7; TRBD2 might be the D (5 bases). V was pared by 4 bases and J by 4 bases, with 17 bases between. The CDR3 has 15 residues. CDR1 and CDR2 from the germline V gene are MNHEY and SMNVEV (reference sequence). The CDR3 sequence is CASSSPTYGVYEQYF. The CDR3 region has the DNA TGTGCCAGCAGTTCCCCCACGTACGGGGTTTACGAGCAGTACTTC.

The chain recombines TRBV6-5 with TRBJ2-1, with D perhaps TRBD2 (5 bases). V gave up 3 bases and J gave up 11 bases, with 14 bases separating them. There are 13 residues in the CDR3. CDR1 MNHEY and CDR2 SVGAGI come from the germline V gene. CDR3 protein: CASSYRAVEQQFF. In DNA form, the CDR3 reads TGTGCCAGCAGTTATCGAGCGGTCGAGCAGCAGTTCTTC.

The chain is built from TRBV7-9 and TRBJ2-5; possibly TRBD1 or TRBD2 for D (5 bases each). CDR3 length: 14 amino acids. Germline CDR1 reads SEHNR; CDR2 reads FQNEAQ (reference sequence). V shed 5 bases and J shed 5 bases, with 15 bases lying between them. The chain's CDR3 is CASSGTSRGETQYF. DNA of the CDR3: TGTGCCAGCAGCGGGACCTCCCGAGGGGAGACCCAGTACTTC.

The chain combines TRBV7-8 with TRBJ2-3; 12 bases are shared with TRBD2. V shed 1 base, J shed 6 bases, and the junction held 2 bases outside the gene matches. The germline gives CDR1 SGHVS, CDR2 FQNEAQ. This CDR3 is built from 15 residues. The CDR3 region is CASSLVGTSGDTQYF. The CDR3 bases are TGTGCCAGCAGCTTAGTGGGGACTAGCGGGGATACGCAGTATTTT.

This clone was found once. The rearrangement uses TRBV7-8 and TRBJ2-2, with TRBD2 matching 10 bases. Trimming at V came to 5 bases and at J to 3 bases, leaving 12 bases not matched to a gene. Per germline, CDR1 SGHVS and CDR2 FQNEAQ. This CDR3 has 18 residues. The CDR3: CASSQIEAGGPDTGELFF. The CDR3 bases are TGTGCCAGCAGCCAGATCGAAGCGGGAGGGCCGGACACCGGGGAGCTGTTTTTT.

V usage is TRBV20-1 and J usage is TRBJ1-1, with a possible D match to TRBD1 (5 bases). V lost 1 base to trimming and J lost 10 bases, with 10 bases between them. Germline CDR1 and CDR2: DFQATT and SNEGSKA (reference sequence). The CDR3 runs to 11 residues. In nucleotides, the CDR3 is TGCAGTGCTAGAGGGGGGGTAGGAGCTTTCTTT. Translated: CSARGGVGAFF.

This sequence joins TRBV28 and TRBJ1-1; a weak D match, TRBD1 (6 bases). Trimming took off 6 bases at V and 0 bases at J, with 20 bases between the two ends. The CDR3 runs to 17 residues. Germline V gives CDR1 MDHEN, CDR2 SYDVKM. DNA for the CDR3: TGTGCCAGCAGATCATCATTTGGGGGGGCAGTGAACACTGAAGCTTTCTTT. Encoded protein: CASRSSFGGAVNTEAFF.

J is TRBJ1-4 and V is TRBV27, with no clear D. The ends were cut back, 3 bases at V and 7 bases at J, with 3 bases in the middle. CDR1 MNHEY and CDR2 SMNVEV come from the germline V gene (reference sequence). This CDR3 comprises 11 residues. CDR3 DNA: TGTGCCAGCAGTTTCGGTGAAAAACTGTTTTTT. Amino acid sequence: CASSFGEKLFF.

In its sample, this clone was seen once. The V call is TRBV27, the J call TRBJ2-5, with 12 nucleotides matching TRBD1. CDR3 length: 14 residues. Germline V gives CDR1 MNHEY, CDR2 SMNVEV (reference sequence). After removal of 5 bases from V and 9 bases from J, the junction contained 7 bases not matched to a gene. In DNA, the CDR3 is TGTGCCAGCAGTCCGGGGACAGGGGGCCCCTCCCAGTACTTC. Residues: CASSPGTGGPSQYF.

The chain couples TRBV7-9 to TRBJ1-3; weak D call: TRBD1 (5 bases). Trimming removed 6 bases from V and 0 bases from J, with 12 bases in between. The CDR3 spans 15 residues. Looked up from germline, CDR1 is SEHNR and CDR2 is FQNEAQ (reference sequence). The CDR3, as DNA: TGTGCCAGCAGTATGAGCCAGGGCTCTGGAAACACCATATATTTT. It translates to CASSMSQGSGNTIYF.

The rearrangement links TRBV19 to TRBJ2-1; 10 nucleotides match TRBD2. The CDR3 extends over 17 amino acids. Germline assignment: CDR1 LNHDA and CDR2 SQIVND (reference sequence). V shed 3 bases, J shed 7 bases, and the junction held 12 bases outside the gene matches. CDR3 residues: CASSIPLGSGGLNEQFF. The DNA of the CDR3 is TGTGCCAGTAGTATCCCCCTGGGTAGCGGGGGGCTGAATGAGCAGTTCTTC. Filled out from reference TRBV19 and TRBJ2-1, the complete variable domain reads DGGITQSPKYLFRKEGQNVTLSCEQNLNHDAMYWYRQDPGQGLRLIYYSQIVNDFQKGDIAEGYSVSREKKESFPLTVTSAQKNPTAFYLCASSIPLGSGGLNEQFFGPGTRLTVL.

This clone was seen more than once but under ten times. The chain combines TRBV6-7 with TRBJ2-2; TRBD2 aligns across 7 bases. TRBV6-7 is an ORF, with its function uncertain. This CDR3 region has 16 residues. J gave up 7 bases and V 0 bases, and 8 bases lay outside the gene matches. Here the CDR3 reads CASSYSRGSVDGELFF. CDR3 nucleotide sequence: TGTGCCAGCAGTTACTCACGCGGGAGCGTCGACGGGGAGCTGTTTTTT.

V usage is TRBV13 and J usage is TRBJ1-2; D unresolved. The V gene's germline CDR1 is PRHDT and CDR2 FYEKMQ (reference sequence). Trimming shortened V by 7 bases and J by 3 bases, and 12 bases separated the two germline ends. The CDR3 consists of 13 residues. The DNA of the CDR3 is TGTGCCAGCACCCCAACGGGAGACTATGGCTACACCTTC. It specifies CASTPTGDYGYTF.

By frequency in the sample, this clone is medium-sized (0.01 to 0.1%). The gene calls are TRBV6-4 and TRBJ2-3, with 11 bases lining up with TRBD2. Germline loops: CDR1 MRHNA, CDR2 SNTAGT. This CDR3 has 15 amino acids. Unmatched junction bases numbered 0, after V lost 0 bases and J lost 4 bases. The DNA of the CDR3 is TGTGCCAGCAGTGACTCTAGCGGGGGGGCAGATACGCAGTATTTT. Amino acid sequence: CASSDSSGGADTQYF.

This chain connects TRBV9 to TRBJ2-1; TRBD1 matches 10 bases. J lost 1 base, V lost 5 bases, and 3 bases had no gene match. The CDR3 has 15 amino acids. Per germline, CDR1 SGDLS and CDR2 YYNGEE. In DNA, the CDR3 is TGTGCCAGCAGTAGACAGGGGGCGTCCTACAATGAGCAGTTCTTC. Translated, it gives CASSRQGASYNEQFF. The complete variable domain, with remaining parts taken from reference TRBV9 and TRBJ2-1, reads DSGVTQTPKHLITATGQRVTLRCSPRSGDLSVYWYQQSLDQGLQFLIQYYNGEERAKGNILERFSAQQFPDLHSELNLSSLELGDSALYFCASSRQGASYNEQFFGPGTRLTVL.

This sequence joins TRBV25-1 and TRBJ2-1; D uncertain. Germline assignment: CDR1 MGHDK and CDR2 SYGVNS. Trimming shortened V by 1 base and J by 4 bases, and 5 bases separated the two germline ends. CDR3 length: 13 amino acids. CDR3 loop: CASSEFLYNEQFF. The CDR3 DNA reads TGTGCCAGCAGTGAATTTCTATACAATGAGCAGTTCTTC.

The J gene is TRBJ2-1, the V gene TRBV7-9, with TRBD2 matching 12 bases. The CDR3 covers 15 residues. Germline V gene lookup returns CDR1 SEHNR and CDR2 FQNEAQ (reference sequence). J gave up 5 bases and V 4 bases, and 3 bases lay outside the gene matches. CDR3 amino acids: CASSSRLAGDNEQFF. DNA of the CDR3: TGTGCCAGCAGCTCCCGACTAGCGGGAGACAATGAGCAGTTCTTC.